A selection of T cell receptor beta chains follows, all from one sample in a study of identical twins. TCRdb fed the 5' RACE reads into MiXCR, producing one record per CDR3 protein. Among approximately 700,000 distinct CDR3 sequences listed, about 18% were seen once. These data were also reused for a study on T cells expressing NK-cell markers.

The sequencing sample was made of PBMCs. Source of these receptors: a woman between 18 and 29 years old in good health. CDR3s include the opening cysteine and the closing phenylalanine or tryptophan. Fields, in order: D gene, J gene, V gene, clone size, CDR3 protein, CDR3 DNA. D genes are given only for firm matches. Not all rows give a size; the values are once, few, many and, for expanded clones, a class.

NA,TRBJ2-2,TRBV6-5,NA,CASSYGEFSTGELFF,TGTGCCAGCAGTTACGGGGAATTCAGCACCGGGGAGCTGTTTTTT
TRBD2,TRBJ2-2,TRBV6-5,few,CASSYRGGRTGELFF,TGTGCCAGCAGTTACCGCGGGGGGCGCACCGGGGAGCTGTTTTTT
NA,TRBJ1-2,TRBV12-3/TRBV12-4,NA,CASSSGTRLQGYTF,TGTGCCAGCAGTTCAGGAACGCGGCTGCAAGGCTACACCTTC
TRBD2,TRBJ2-5,TRBV13,NA,CASSRGLARETQYF,TGTGCCAGCAGCCGGGGACTAGCGAGAGAGACCCAGTACTTC
NA,TRBJ1-6,TRBV20-1,few,CSARDVRASPLHF,TGCAGTGCTAGAGATGTGCGGGCTTCACCCCTCCACTTT
TRBD1,TRBJ1-1,TRBV7-2,few,CASSRRQGGSTEAFF,TGTGCCAGCAGCAGACGACAGGGTGGGAGCACTGAAGCTTTCTTT
NA,TRBJ2-7,TRBV9,NA,CASSVDGDGSYEQYF,TGTGCCAGCAGCGTAGACGGGGACGGGTCCTACGAGCAGTACTTC
TRBD1,TRBJ2-6,TRBV12-3/TRBV12-4,NA,CATPRDRGYSGANVLTF,TGTGCCACTCCGCGGGACAGGGGCTACTCTGGGGCCAACGTCCTGACTTTC
NA,TRBJ1-5,TRBV20-1,few,CSARGPDSNQPQHF,TGCAGTGCGAGAGGACCGGATAGCAATCAGCCCCAGCATTTT
TRBD2,TRBJ2-1,TRBV6-5,NA,CASSSWPSGRTNEQFF,TGTGCCAGCAGTTCTTGGCCTAGCGGGAGGACGAATGAGCAGTTCTTC
TRBD2,TRBJ2-3,TRBV6-1,many,CASSARTSGTDTQYF,TGTGCCAGCAGTGCCCGGACTAGCGGAACAGATACGCAGTATTTT
NA,TRBJ1-1,TRBV18,NA,CASSHSQVGSTEAFF,TGTGCCAGCTCCCATAGTCAGGTGGGAAGCACTGAAGCTTTCTTT
TRBD1,TRBJ1-4,TRBV7-2,NA,CASSLQGAVNEKLFF,TGTGCCAGCAGCTTACAGGGGGCCGTAAATGAAAAACTGTTTTTT
NA,TRBJ2-2,TRBV20-1,NA,CSAGGGSGELFF,TGCAGTGCTGGAGGGGGTTCCGGGGAGCTGTTTTTT
NA,TRBJ2-7,TRBV27,once,CASSSPTLYEQYF,TGTGCCAGCAGTTCCCCTACCCTCTACGAGCAGTACTTC
TRBD2,TRBJ2-3,TRBV10-3,few,CAIKRRAGTTDTQYF,TGTGCCATCAAGCGCCGAGCGGGGACCACAGATACGCAGTATTTT
NA,TRBJ2-3,TRBV9,NA,CASSVDGVGTDTQYF,TGTGCCAGCAGCGTAGACGGTGTTGGCACAGATACGCAGTATTTT
NA,TRBJ1-4,TRBV6-1,NA,CASSEVAHGGGKLFF,TGTGCCAGCAGTGAAGTGGCTCACGGGGGCGGAAAACTGTTTTTT
NA,TRBJ1-1,TRBV4-3,many,CASSQDHSPNTEAFF,TGCGCCAGCAGCCAAGACCACAGCCCGAACACTGAAGCTTTCTTT
NA,TRBJ1-6,TRBV6-5,many,CASSYSRTGDNSPLHF,TGTGCCAGCAGTTACTCGAGAACTGGGGATAATTCACCCCTCCACTTT
TRBD1,TRBJ2-2,TRBV12-3/TRBV12-4,few,CASKIPGQGAGGELFF,TGTGCCAGCAAAATCCCGGGACAGGGGGCGGGCGGGGAGCTGTTTTTT
NA,TRBJ1-5,TRBV12-3/TRBV12-4,many,CASSLGGWGNQPQHF,TGTGCCAGCAGTTTAGGGGGTTGGGGCAATCAGCCCCAGCATTTT
TRBD1,TRBJ2-1,TRBV7-3,few,CASSLTQGQGNNEQFF,TGTGCCAGCAGCTTAACCCAGGGACAGGGAAACAATGAGCAGTTCTTC
TRBD2,TRBJ2-4,TRBV20-1,few,CSGLLAGGGNIQYF,TGCAGTGGCCTACTAGCGGGAGGCGGAAACATTCAGTACTTC
TRBD2,TRBJ2-5,TRBV7-9,NA,CASSLARDYNLYETQYF,TGTGCCAGCAGCTTAGCCCGGGACTACAATTTATACGAGACCCAGTACTTC
TRBD2,TRBJ2-2,TRBV5-4,NA,CASSLQRGARPGELFF,TGTGCCAGCAGCTTGCAGCGGGGGGCGAGGCCCGGGGAGCTGTTTTTT
NA,TRBJ2-7,TRBV5-1,few,CASSLGTTGILSYEQYF,TGCGCCAGCAGCTTAGGGACAACAGGGATACTCTCCTACGAGCAGTACTTC
TRBD2,TRBJ2-1,TRBV30,many,CAWSATSGRYNEQFF,TGTGCCTGGAGTGCGACTAGCGGGAGATACAATGAGCAGTTCTTC
NA,TRBJ1-1,TRBV6-4,NA,CASRSTDETEAFF,TGTGCCAGCAGATCGACAGACGAGACTGAAGCTTTCTTT
TRBD2,TRBJ2-1,TRBV5-1,many,CASSSGTGSGGYNEQFF,TGCGCCAGCAGCTCCGGCACGGGTAGCGGGGGTTACAATGAGCAGTTCTTC
NA,TRBJ2-1,TRBV6-5,NA,CASSYSDSNEQFF,TGTGCCAGCAGTTACTCGGACTCAAATGAGCAGTTCTTC
NA,TRBJ2-7,TRBV7-2,NA,CASSGRVQGSYEQYF,TGTGCCAGCAGCGGAAGGGTACAGGGATCCTACGAGCAGTACTTC
NA,TRBJ2-2,TRBV12-3/TRBV12-4,NA,CASSLTPPVTGELFF,TGTGCCAGCAGTCTGACTCCCCCGGTCACCGGGGAGCTGTTTTTT
TRBD1,TRBJ2-7,TRBV10-2,NA,CASSESRRGQGVSEQYF,TGCGCCAGCAGTGAGTCTCGCCGGGGACAGGGGGTGAGCGAGCAGTACTTC
NA,TRBJ1-1,TRBV12-5,few,CASGFLPQRNTEAFF,TGTGCTAGTGGTTTCCTCCCTCAGCGGAACACTGAAGCTTTCTTT
NA,TRBJ2-3,TRBV20-1,NA,CSATTGGGTDTQYF,TGCAGTGCCACGACCGGGGGTGGAACAGATACGCAGTATTTT
TRBD2,TRBJ2-1,TRBV24-1,few,CATSEHSGRSYNEQFF,TGTGCCACCAGTGAACACAGCGGGAGGTCGTACAATGAGCAGTTCTTC
NA,TRBJ1-3,TRBV7-2,many,CASSPNAGNTIYF,TGTGCCAGCAGCCCGAACGCTGGAAACACCATATATTTT
TRBD2,TRBJ2-1,TRBV20-1,NA,CSAFSGGADEQFF,TGCAGTGCATTCTCCGGGGGGGCCGATGAGCAGTTCTTC
TRBD2,TRBJ2-7,TRBV3-1,NA,CASSDGGLAGGSGYEQYF,TGTGCCAGCAGCGACGGGGGACTAGCGGGAGGGTCTGGCTACGAGCAGTACTTC
NA,TRBJ2-3,TRBV20-1,few,CSAKPRARTDTQYF,TGCAGTGCTAAGCCCCGGGCCCGCACAGATACGCAGTATTTT
TRBD2,TRBJ2-7,TRBV7-9,NA,CASSSRDYLYEQYF,TGTGCCAGCAGCTCCCGGGACTACCTCTACGAGCAGTACTTC